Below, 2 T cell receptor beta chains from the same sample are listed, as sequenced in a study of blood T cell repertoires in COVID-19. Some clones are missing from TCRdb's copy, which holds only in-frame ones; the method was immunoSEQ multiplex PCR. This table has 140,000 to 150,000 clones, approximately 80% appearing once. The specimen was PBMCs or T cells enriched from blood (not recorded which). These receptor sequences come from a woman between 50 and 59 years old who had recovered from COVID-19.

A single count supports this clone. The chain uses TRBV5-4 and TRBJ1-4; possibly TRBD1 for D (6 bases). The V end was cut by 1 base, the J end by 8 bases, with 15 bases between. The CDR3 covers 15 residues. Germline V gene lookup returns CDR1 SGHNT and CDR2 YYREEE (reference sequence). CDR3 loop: CASSLWPGQEEKLFF. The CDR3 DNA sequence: TGTGCCAGCAGCTTGTGGCCGGGACAAGAGGAAAAACTGTTTTTT.

CDR3 in amino acids: CASRYQGPGYGYTF. The DNA of the CDR3 is TGTGCCAGCAGGTATCAGGGCCCCGGGTATGGCTACACCTTC. The chain recombines TRBV5-5 with TRBJ1-2; D might be TRBD1 (5 bases). Germline CDR1 SGHKS, CDR2 YYEKEE (reference sequence). There are 14 residues in the CDR3. V was pared by 5 bases and J by 5 bases, with 16 bases between. The full variable domain, rest sourced from reference TRBV5-5 and TRBJ1-2, is DAGVTQSPTHLIKTRGQQVTLRCSPISGHKSVSWYQQVLGQGPQFIFQYYEKEERGRGNFPDRFSARQFPNYSSELNVNALLLGDSALYLCASRYQGPGYGYTFGSGTRLTVV.